This entry features one T cell receptor beta chain sequence. This specimen comes from a study of cytomegalovirus exposure and HLA in healthy donors. Amplification used 60 Vbeta primers and 13 Jbeta primers. The protocol was immunoSEQ multiplex PCR, while the TCRdb copy is restricted to in-frame clones and leaves out a portion. The sample lists under 200,000 clones; around 77% were seen once. This CDR3 is 14 amino acids long. V shed 0 bases and J shed 8 bases, with 10 bases lying between them. Germline values: CDR1 MGHRA, CDR2 YSYEKL. This sequence was found in a young woman in good health and CMV-seronegative. The V and J genes are TRBV4-1 and TRBJ1-4; TRBD1 is a possible D gene (5 bases). Sample: PBMCs. CDR3 sequence reads: CASSQDREGEKLFF. CDR3 nucleotide sequence: TGCGCCAGCAGCCAAGACAGGGAGGGGGAAAAACTGTTTTTT.